The TCR beta chain under discussion was sequenced for a study of T cell clonotyping in hematopoietic cell transplantation. This table comes from immunoSEQ multiplex PCR, and its TCRdb copy is limited to in-frame clones, with some not included. Of over 35,000 clones listed, over 80% are singletons. The germline CDR1 and CDR2 sequences are SGDLS and YYNGEE. V was cut by 5 bases and J by 1 base, with 9 bases left in between. CDR3 length: 13 residues. The TCR was taken from a middle-aged woman in good health. Some clones in this sample may be carry-over from other donors' samples. V and J are TRBV9 and TRBJ1-2; D is unclear. Sequencing was carried out using peripheral blood mononuclear cells. The CDR3: CASRRGNNYGYTF. The CDR3 coding sequence is TGTGCCAGCAGAAGAGGGAATAACTATGGCTACACCTTC.